Listed here are 2 T cell receptor beta chains from one sample, sequenced in a study of T cells in Graves' hyperthyroidism and ophthalmopathy. Using RNA transcripts as the source, TCR beta CDR3 regions were amplified. In the first-round RT-PCR of the TCR CDR3, the HTBI primer set was used. TCRdb reprocessed the multiplex PCR reads via MiXCR and lists one record per CDR3 protein. The table has 130,000 to 150,000 distinct CDR3 sequences, around 20% seen once. What was sequenced was blood. These TCRs come from a woman between 50 and 59 years old with Graves' hyperthyroidism that later progressed to Graves' ophthalmopathy.

This clonotype showed up many times. The gene calls are TRBV4-1 and TRBJ1-1, with D perhaps TRBD1 (5 bases). The CDR3 totals 14 residues. CDR1 and CDR2 (germline): MGHRA, YSYEKL. Trimming took off 4 bases at V and 3 bases at J, with 12 bases between the two ends. CDR3 sequence: CASSRAWGYTEAFF. The CDR3 DNA reads as TGCGCCAGCAGCCGCGCCTGGGGGTACACTGAAGCTTTCTTT.

The CDR3 spells CASSRRTGGGGELFF. In DNA, the CDR3 is TGTGCCAGCAGTAGAAGGACAGGGGGCGGCGGGGAGCTGTTTTTT. V and J are TRBV6-1 and TRBJ2-2, with 11 bases fitting TRBD1. Trimming at V came to 5 bases and at J to 7 bases, leaving 6 bases not matched to a gene. The CDR3 loop spans 15 amino acids. Germline loops: CDR1 MNHNS, CDR2 SASEGT.